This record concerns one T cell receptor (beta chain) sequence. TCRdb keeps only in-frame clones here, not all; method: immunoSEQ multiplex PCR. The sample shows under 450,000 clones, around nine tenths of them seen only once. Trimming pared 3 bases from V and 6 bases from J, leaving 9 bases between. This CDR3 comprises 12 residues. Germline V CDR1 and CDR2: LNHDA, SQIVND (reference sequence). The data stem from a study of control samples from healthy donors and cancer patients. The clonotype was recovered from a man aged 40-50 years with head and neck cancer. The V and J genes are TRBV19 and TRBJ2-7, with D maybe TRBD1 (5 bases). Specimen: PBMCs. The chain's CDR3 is CASSMAGFEQYF. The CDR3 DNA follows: TGTGCCAGTAGTATGGCAGGGTTCGAGCAGTACTTC.